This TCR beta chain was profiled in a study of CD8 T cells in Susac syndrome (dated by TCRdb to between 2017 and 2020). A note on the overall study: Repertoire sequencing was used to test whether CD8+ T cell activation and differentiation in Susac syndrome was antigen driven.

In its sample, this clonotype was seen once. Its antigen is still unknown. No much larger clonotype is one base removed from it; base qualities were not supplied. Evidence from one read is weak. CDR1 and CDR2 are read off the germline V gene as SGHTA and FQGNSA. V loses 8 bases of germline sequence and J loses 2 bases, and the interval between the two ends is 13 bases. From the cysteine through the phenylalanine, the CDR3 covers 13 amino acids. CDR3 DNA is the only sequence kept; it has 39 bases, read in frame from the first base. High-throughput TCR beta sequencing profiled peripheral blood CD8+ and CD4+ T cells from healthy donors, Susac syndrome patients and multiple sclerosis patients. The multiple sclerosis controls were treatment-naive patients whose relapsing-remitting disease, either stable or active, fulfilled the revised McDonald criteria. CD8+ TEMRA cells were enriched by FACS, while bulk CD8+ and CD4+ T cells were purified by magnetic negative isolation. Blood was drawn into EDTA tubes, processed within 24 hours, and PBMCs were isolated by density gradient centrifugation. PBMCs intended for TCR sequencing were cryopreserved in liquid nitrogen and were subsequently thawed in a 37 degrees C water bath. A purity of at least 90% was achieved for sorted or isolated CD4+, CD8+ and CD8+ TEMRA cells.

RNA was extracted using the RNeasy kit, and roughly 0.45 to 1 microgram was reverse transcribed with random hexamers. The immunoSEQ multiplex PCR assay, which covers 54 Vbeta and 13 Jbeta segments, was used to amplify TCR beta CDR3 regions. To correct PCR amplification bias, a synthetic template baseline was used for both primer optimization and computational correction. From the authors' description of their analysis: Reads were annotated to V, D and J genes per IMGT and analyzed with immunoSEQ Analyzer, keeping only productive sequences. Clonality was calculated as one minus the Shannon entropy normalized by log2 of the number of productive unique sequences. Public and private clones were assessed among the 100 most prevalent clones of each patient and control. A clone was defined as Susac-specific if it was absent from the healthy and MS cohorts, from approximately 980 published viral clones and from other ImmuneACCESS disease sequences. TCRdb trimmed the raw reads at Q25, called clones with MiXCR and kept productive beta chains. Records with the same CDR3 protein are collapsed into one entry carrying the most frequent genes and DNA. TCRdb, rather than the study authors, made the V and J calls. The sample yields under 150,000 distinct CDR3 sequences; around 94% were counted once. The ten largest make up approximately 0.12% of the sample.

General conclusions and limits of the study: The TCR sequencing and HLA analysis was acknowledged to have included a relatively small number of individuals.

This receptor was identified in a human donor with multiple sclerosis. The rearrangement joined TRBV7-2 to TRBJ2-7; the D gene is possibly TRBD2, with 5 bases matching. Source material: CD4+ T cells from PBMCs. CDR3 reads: CASGSDYTYEQYF. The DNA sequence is TGTGCCAGCGGCTCAGACTACACCTACGAGCAGTACTTC.